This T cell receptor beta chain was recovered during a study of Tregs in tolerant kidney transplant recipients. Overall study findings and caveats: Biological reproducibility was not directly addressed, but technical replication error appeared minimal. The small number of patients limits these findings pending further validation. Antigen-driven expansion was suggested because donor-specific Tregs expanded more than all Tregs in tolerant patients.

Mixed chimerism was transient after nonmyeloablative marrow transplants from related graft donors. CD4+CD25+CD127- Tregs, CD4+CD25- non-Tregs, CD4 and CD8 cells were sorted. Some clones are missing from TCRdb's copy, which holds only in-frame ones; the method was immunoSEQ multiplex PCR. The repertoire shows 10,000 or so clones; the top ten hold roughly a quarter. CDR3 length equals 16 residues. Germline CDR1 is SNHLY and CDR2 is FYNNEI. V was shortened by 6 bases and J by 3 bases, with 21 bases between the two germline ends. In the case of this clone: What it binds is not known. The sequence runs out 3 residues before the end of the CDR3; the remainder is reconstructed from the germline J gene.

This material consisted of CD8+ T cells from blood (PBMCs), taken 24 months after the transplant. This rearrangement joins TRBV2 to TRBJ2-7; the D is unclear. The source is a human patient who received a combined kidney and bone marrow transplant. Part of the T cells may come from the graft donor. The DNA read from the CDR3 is TGTGCCAGCAGGCTAACCGCAGGTAAACCCGGCTACGAG. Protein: CASRLTAGKPGYE. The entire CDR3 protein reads CASRLTAGKPGYEQYF.